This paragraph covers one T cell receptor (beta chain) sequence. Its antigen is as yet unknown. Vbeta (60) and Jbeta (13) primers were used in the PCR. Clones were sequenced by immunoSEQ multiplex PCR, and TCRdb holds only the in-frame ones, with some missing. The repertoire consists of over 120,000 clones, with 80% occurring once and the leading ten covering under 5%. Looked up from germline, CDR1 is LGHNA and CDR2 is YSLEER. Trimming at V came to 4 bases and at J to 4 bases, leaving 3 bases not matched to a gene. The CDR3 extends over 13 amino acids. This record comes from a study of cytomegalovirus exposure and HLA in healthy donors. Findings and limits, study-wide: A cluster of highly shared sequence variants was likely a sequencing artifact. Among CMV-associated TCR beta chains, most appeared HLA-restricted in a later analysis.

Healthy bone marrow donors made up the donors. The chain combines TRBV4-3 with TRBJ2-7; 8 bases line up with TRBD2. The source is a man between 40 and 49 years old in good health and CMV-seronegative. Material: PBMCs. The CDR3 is CASSRSGGYEQYF. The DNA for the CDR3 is TGCGCCAGCAGCCGGTCGGGAGGGTACGAGCAGTACTTC.